These T cell receptor beta chains were read from a single sample in a study of blood T cell repertoires in COVID-19. Repertoires were generated with immunoSEQ multiplex PCR, while TCRdb's copy carries only in-frame clones and drops some. The sample consists of some 500,000 clones, 85% to 90% of them appearing once. The sample was peripheral blood. The receptors were gathered from a woman aged 45 to 65 with COVID-19, enrolled during active disease. The CDR3 runs from the conserved cysteine through the conserved F or W. The order of the fields is J gene, clone size, D gene, V gene, CDR3 DNA, CDR3 protein. The D gene is left open where the match is weak. Not all rows give a size; the values are once, few, many and, for expanded clones, a class.

>TRBJ2-5|once|-|TRBV2
TGTGCCAGCACCAGGGTAGGGGGAGAAGAGACCCAGTACTTC
CASTRVGGEETQYF
>TRBJ2-2|-|-|TRBV6-4
TGTGCCAGCAGTGTAGGGAGCGTCGGCACCGGGGAGCTGTTTTTT
CASSVGSVGTGELFF
>TRBJ2-7|-|TRBD1|TRBV19
TGTGCCAGTAGTACCAAACAGGGGGGTATAAGCGAGCAGTACTTC
CASSTKQGGISEQYF
>TRBJ1-5|-|-|TRBV19
TGTGCCAGTATACCCCCAGGGGCCCAACATCAGCCCCAGCATTTT
CASIPPGAQHQPQHF
>TRBJ1-2|once|-|TRBV20-1
TGCAGTGCTAGTGTCAAGGAGTCCTATGGCTACACCTTC
CSASVKESYGYTF
>TRBJ2-3|-|TRBD2|TRBV10-1
TGCGCCAGCAGTGGAGATTGGGCTAGCGGTAGGGATACGCAGTATTTT
CASSGDWASGRDTQYF
>TRBJ1-2|-|TRBD1|TRBV28
TGTGCCAGCACCCCCGGGACAGCTTATGGCTACACCTTC
CASTPGTAYGYTF
>TRBJ2-5|-|TRBD2|TRBV18
TGTGCCAGCTCTGGAGGACTAGCGGGTGGAGAGACCCAGTACTTC
CASSGGLAGGETQYF
>TRBJ1-6|-|-|TRBV20-1
TGCAGTGCTGGGGGGGATTCACCCCTCCACTTT
CSAGGDSPLHF
>TRBJ2-7|-|-|TRBV24-1
TGTGCCACCAGTGATTTGAAGGGGTCAGGGGCCTACGAGCAGTACTTC
CATSDLKGSGAYEQYF
>TRBJ2-7|-|-|TRBV4-1
TGCGCCAGCAGCCATCGGACAAGCTTGACGTTGGATTCCTACGAGCAGTACTTC
CASSHRTSLTLDSYEQYF
>TRBJ1-5|-|-|TRBV28
TGTGCCAGCAGTCTAGACGGGGCCCAGCATTTT
CASSLDGAQHF
>TRBJ2-1|-|TRBD1|TRBV6-5
TGTGCCAGCAGTTACCCCGGTGGAGGACAGGGACTTGAGCAGTTCTTC
CASSYPGGGQGLEQFF
>TRBJ2-7|-|TRBD2|TRBV7-8
TGTGCCAGCAGCAAGGCTAGCGGGGCAGGGTACGAGCAGTACTTC
CASSKASGAGYEQYF
>TRBJ1-2|-|-|TRBV25-1
TGTGCCAGCAGTGAATCGAGGGCAGTCCCAAGTTATGGCTACACCTTC
CASSESRAVPSYGYTF
>TRBJ1-6|-|-|TRBV5-8
TGTGCCAGCAGCTTGGGGCAGGGCAGTTCACCCCTCCACTTT
CASSLGQGSSPLHF
>TRBJ1-1|few|-|TRBV19
TGTGCCAGTAGTCTGGCGGGGACTGAAGCTTTCTTT
CASSLAGTEAFF
>TRBJ2-7|-|-|TRBV7-2
TGTGCCAGCAGCTTAAGGTCAGGGGACGAGCAGTACTTC
CASSLRSGDEQYF
>TRBJ2-7|once|-|TRBV27
TGTGCCAGCAGTAGGAGGGAAGGCCCCGAGCAGTACTTC
CASSRREGPEQYF
>TRBJ1-5|-|-|TRBV12-3/TRBV12-4
TGTGCCAGCAGTTCAGGGTCGCGCCAGCCCCAGCATTTT
CASSSGSRQPQHF
>TRBJ2-6|-|-|TRBV6-6
TGTGCCAGCAGGTATGGGGATGACAGGACTCGCAACGTCCTGACTTTC
CASRYGDDRTRNVLTF
>TRBJ2-7|-|-|TRBV9
TGTGCCAGCAGTCCAGGGGAAAACTACGAGCAGTACTTC
CASSPGENYEQYF
>TRBJ1-2|-|-|TRBV28
TGTGCCAGCAGGAGCGGGGTAGGTGGCTACACCTTC
CASRSGVGGYTF
>TRBJ1-5|-|TRBD1|TRBV13
TGTGCCAGCAGCTTAGGCCGGACAGGGGGAGGCAATCAGCCCCAGCATTTT
CASSLGRTGGGNQPQHF
>TRBJ2-1|-|TRBD1|TRBV5-4
TGTGCCAGCAGTTCCAAAGGGACAGACTACAATGAGCAGTTCTTC
CASSSKGTDYNEQFF
>TRBJ1-6|-|TRBD1|TRBV7-9
TGTGCCAGCAACACAGGGGGCCGGTCACCCCTCCACTTT
CASNTGGRSPLHF
>TRBJ1-1|-|-|TRBV11-2
TGTGCCAGCAGCCCTCAGGGGTTCGGTGACGCTGAAGCTTTCTTT
CASSPQGFGDAEAFF
>TRBJ1-1|-|TRBD1|TRBV5-1
TGCGCCAGCAGCCCTCGGACAGGGAAAAGGATCGCTGAAGCTTTCTTT
CASSPRTGKRIAEAFF
>TRBJ1-2|-|-|TRBV6-2/TRBV6-3
TGTGCCAGCAGTTACTTAGCTGGCTACACCTTC
CASSYLAGYTF
>TRBJ2-3|-|-|TRBV11-1
TGTGCCAGCAGCCCTCAGACTAGCACAGATACGCAGTATTTT
CASSPQTSTDTQYF
>TRBJ1-2|-|TRBD1|TRBV5-6
TGTGCCAGCAGCCCGGACAGGGGGTTTGGAGAGGACACCTTC
CASSPDRGFGEDTF
>TRBJ2-7|-|-|TRBV5-1
TGCGCCAGCAGCCAGTTTAACTCCTACGAGCAGTACTTC
CASSQFNSYEQYF
>TRBJ1-5|-|-|TRBV5-5
TGTGCCAGCAGCTCGGTGAGGGAGAGGAGCAATCAGCCCCAGCATTTT
CASSSVRERSNQPQHF
>TRBJ2-1|few|-|TRBV5-1
TGCGCCAGCAGCTTCTCACTAGCTCAGGGCCCCTTGAGGAATGAGCAGTTCTTC
CASSFSLAQGPLRNEQFF
>TRBJ2-3|-|-|TRBV11-2
TGTGCCAGCAGCGCTACGTCAGGGCGCACAGATACGCAGTATTTT
CASSATSGRTDTQYF
>TRBJ2-3|once|TRBD2|TRBV27
TGTGCCAGCAGTTTTACGACTAGCACCACTCATACGCAGTATTTT
CASSFTTSTTHTQYF
>TRBJ2-2|-|-|TRBV14
TGTGCCAGCAGCCAAGTTACAGGGAACACCGGGGAGCTGTTTTTT
CASSQVTGNTGELFF
>TRBJ1-2|-|TRBD1|TRBV6-6
TGTGCCAGCAGTATCGACAGGGGGGATGGCTACACCTTC
CASSIDRGDGYTF
>TRBJ2-1|-|-|TRBV29-1
TGCAGCGTTGAAATAGGGAGTTACAATGAGCAGTTCTTC
CSVEIGSYNEQFF
>TRBJ2-7|-|TRBD1|TRBV5-5
TGTGCCAGCAGCTTCGGGACAGGAGCCTACGAGCAGTACTTC
CASSFGTGAYEQYF
>TRBJ1-6|-|-|TRBV30
TGTGCCTGGAGCCGGGGTTCCTCCTATAATTCACCCCTCCACTTT
CAWSRGSSYNSPLHF
>TRBJ1-6|-|-|TRBV2
TGTGCCAGCAGTGCGGGTACCGGGGGTTCACCCCTCCACTTT
CASSAGTGGSPLHF
>TRBJ1-4|-|TRBD1|TRBV19
TGTGCCAGTAGTGCGGGACGGACAGGGGATAATGAAAAACTGTTTTTT
CASSAGRTGDNEKLFF
>TRBJ1-1|-|-|TRBV2
TGTGCCAGCAGTGTAGGCGGCAGTTACACTGAAGCTTTCTTT
CASSVGGSYTEAFF
>TRBJ1-6|-|TRBD1|TRBV15
TGTGCCACCAGCAGAGTCCGGGACAGGGTCCAGAATTCACCCCTCCACTTT
CATSRVRDRVQNSPLHF
>TRBJ1-3|once|-|TRBV13
TGTGCCAGCAGCTTCGGACAGATTGGAAACACCATATATTTT
CASSFGQIGNTIYF
>TRBJ1-4|-|-|TRBV6-5
TGTGCCAGCAGTTACAACTTCGAGTCACTAAATGAAAAACTGTTTTTT
CASSYNFESLNEKLFF
>TRBJ1-2|once|-|TRBV6-5
TGTGCCAGCAGTTACACTCAAGCAGGGGTTCCCTATGGCTACACCTTC
CASSYTQAGVPYGYTF
>TRBJ1-1|-|TRBD1|TRBV10-3
TGTGCCATCAGTGGTAAGGACAGGGGTGGAACTGAAGCTTTCTTT
CAISGKDRGGTEAFF
>TRBJ2-1|-|TRBD2|TRBV5-1
TGCGCCAGCAGCTCCGGACTAGCCGACAATGAGCAGTTCTTC
CASSSGLADNEQFF
>TRBJ2-7|-|TRBD1|TRBV30
TGTGCCTGGAGCCCCCGAGGGGGCTCCAGCGAGCAGTACTTC
CAWSPRGGSSEQYF
>TRBJ1-1|-|-|TRBV2
TGTGCCAGCAGGCGGGTGTTGAACACTGAAGCTTTCTTT
CASRRVLNTEAFF
>TRBJ2-1|-|TRBD1|TRBV24-1
TGTGCCACCAGTGCACAGGGGGCAGGGGATGAGCAGTTCTTC
CATSAQGAGDEQFF